This T cell receptor beta chain was identified in a study of tumor-infiltrating lymphocytes in primary liver carcinoma. At the level of the study: T1-T3 N0M0 was the stage of the tumors, which were roughly 4 to 10 cm across.

RNA isolated from unsorted whole blood supplied the blood RNA, with germline DNA also extracted. Chronic HBV infection was present, with no prior treatment. This clonotype was detected many times. A primer matching the constant region was used to make TCR beta cDNA from 500 to 600 ng of total RNA. TCR beta libraries came from three nested multiplex PCR rounds using slightly modified ARM-PCR. The study ran its first two PCR rounds for roughly 11 cycles each, using TRBV1-TRBV30 forward primers and a C-beta reverse primer. TCRdb reanalysed the multiplex PCR reads using MiXCR and keeps one entry per CDR3 protein. The sample shows approximately 300,000 distinct CDR3 sequences, more than 55% of them seen only once. Germline assignment: CDR1 MNHEY and CDR2 SVGEGT. The CDR3 runs to 16 residues. Trimming shortened V by 4 bases and J by 3 bases, and 17 bases separated the two germline ends.

This clonotype was obtained from a man aged 40-55 years with primary liver carcinoma and hepatitis B virus infection. The rearrangement uses TRBV6-2 or TRBV6-3 and TRBJ2-3; no firm D call. Material for sequencing was peripheral blood. CDR3: CASSLGMAYGTDTQYF. The DNA of the CDR3 is TGTGCCAGCAGTTTAGGGATGGCGTATGGGACAGATACGCAGTATTTT.